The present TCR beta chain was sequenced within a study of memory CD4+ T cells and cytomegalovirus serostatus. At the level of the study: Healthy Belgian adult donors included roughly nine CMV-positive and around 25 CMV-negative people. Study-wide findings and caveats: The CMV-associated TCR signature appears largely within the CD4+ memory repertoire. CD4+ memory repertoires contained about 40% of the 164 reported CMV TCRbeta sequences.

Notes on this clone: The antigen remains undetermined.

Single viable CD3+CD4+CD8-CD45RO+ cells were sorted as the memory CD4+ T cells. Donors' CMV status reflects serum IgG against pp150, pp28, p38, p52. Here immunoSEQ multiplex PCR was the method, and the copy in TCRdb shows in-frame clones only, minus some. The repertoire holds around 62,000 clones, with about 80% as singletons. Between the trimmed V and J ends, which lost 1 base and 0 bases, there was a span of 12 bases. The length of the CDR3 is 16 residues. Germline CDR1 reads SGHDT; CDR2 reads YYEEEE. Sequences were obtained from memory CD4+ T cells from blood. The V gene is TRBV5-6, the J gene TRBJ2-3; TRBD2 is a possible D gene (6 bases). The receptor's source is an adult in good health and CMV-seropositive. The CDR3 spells CASSLFGGTSTDTQYF. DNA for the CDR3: TGTGCCAGCAGCTTGTTTGGAGGGACTAGCACAGATACGCAGTATTTT.